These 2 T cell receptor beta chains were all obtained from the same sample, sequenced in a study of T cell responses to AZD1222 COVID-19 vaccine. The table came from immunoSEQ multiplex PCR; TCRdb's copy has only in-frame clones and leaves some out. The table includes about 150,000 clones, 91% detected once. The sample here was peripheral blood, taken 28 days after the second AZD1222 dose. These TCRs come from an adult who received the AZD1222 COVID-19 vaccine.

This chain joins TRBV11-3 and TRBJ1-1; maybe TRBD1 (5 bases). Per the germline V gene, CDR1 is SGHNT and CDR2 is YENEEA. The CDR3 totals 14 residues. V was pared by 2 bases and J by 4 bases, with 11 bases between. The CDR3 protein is CASSLSGGGTEAFF. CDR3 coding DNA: TGTGCCAGCAGCTTAAGTGGGGGAGGCACTGAAGCTTTCTTT.

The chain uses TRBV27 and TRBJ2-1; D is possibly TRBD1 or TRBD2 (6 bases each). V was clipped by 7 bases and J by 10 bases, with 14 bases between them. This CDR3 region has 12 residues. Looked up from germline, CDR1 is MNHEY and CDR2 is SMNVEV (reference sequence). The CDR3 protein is CASNTLGGEQFF. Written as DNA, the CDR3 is TGTGCCAGCAATACTCTGGGGGGCGAGCAGTTCTTC.